These T cell receptor beta chains were read from a single sample in a study of shared clonotypes between healthy human individuals. Profiled with immunoSEQ multiplex PCR; TCRdb holds only in-frame clones, not every one. The table includes approximately 1.5 million clones, 97% to 99% detected once. The sequenced sample was naive CD4+ T cells sorted from blood. The source of these receptors is a man in his thirties or forties in good health. Both conserved end residues are part of each CDR3. A D gene is named only where the DNA matches it firmly. Clone sizes are given selectively: once, few, many, or a class where the clone is expanded.

V	J	D	size	DNA	CDR3
TRBV6-5	TRBJ2-3	-	-	TGTGCCAGCAGAACACTAGCAGGCACAGATACGCAGTATTTT	CASRTLAGTDTQYF
TRBV28	TRBJ1-5	-	-	TGTGCCAGCACAACAGGTGGCAATCAGCCCCAGCATTTT	CASTTGGNQPQHF
TRBV18	TRBJ2-2	TRBD2	-	TGTGCCAGCTCACCACCACAGCCGACTAGCGGGAGGAGCCCCGGGGAGCTGTTTTTT	CASSPPQPTSGRSPGELFF
TRBV28	TRBJ2-2	TRBD2	-	TGTGCCAGCACCTGGGGAGGGAGGGACACCGGGGAGCTGTTTTTT	CASTWGGRDTGELFF
TRBV9	TRBJ2-7	TRBD1	-	TGTGCCAGCAGCTGGGACGGGACAGACTTTTACGAGCAGTACTTC	CASSWDGTDFYEQYF
TRBV19	TRBJ1-1	TRBD1	-	TGTGCCAGTATAAAAGGGGGCCACACTGAAGCTTTCTTT	CASIKGGHTEAFF
TRBV15	TRBJ1-1	TRBD1	-	TGTGCCACCAGCAGTGAGGGGGCCAACACTGAAGCTTTCTTT	CATSSEGANTEAFF
TRBV5-1	TRBJ2-3	TRBD2	-	TGCGCCAGCAGCTTGAGACTAGCGGGATACACAGATACGCAGTATTTT	CASSLRLAGYTDTQYF
TRBV30	TRBJ1-5	-	-	TGTGCCTGGAGTATGGGGCATGTTCAGCCCCAGCATTTT	CAWSMGHVQPQHF
TRBV5-1	TRBJ1-5	TRBD1	-	TGCGCCAGCAGCTTTGGGGACAGGGAGGTTCAGCCCCAGCATTTT	CASSFGDREVQPQHF
TRBV4-1	TRBJ1-1	-	-	TGCGCCAGCAGCCATCACGACAGAAGGAACACTGAAGCTTTCTTT	CASSHHDRRNTEAFF
TRBV2	TRBJ2-5	TRBD1	-	TGTGCCAGACAGGGGCGGTTAGAGACCCAGTACTTC	CARQGRLETQYF
TRBV7-2	TRBJ2-1	-	-	TGTGCCAGCAGCCAACAGGGTGGGGGCAATGAGCAGTTCTTC	CASSQQGGGNEQFF
TRBV29-1	TRBJ2-7	-	-	TGCAGCGTTGAGTTGGCGGACACCGGCTACGAGCAGTACTTC	CSVELADTGYEQYF
TRBV5-1	TRBJ2-7	-	-	TGCGCCAGCAGCCCTTACAGGGGTGGGACTACGGGGCAGTACTTC	CASSPYRGGTTGQYF
TRBV29-1	TRBJ2-1	TRBD1	-	TGCAGCGTTCAGACAGGGGGCGATGAGCAGTTCTTC	CSVQTGGDEQFF
TRBV9	TRBJ2-3	-	-	TGTGCCAGCAGCGTAGACGGGCGGGCTGCCAGCACAGATACGCAGTATTTT	CASSVDGRAASTDTQYF
TRBV5-1	TRBJ2-7	-	-	TGCGCCAGCAGCTTTATCGCCGAGCAGTACTTC	CASSFIAEQYF
TRBV29-1	TRBJ1-2	TRBD1	-	TGCAGCGTTGACGGAACAGGGGGATTTAACTATGGCTACACCTTC	CSVDGTGGFNYGYTF
TRBV5-1	TRBJ2-3	-	-	TGCGCCAGCAGCAATGTAGATACGCAGTATTTT	CASSNVDTQYF
TRBV5-5	TRBJ1-5	-	-	TGTGCCAGCAGCCGAGGAGGGATCCCCAATCAGCCCCAGCATTTT	CASSRGGIPNQPQHF
TRBV5-4	TRBJ2-3	-	-	TGTGCCAGCAGCTTGGAGGGCAGGGCGCAGTATTTT	CASSLEGRAQYF
TRBV28	TRBJ2-7	-	-	TGTGCCGTCGGGGCCCAGGGGGAGCAGTACTTC	CAVGAQGEQYF
TRBV11-2	TRBJ2-7	-	-	TGTGCCAGCAGCCGCCGGGACAAATTTGCCGAGCAGTACTTC	CASSRRDKFAEQYF
TRBV10-1	TRBJ2-1	TRBD2	-	TGCGCCAGCTCGGGGACTAGTCGTATTGATGAGCAGTTCTTC	CASSGTSRIDEQFF
TRBV14	TRBJ2-1	-	-	TGTGCCAGCAGCCTTCGGGACAAACCCTACAATGAGCAGTTCTTC	CASSLRDKPYNEQFF
TRBV18	TRBJ2-1	-	-	TGTGCCAGCTCACCACCTTCCGGGTCCGATGAGCAGTTCTTC	CASSPPSGSDEQFF
TRBV5-5	TRBJ1-5	TRBD1	-	TGTGCCAGCAGCTGGAGGATAACAGGGGGGCAGCCCCAGCATTTT	CASSWRITGGQPQHF
TRBV9	TRBJ2-1	-	-	TGTGCCAGCAGCGTAAATACTAGCCCCAATGAGCAGTTCTTC	CASSVNTSPNEQFF
TRBV5-1	TRBJ2-5	TRBD2	-	TGCGCCAGCAGCTTTATACCCCCTAGCGGGAGTATTGTTGCAGAGACCCAGTACTTC	CASSFIPPSGSIVAETQYF
TRBV5-4	TRBJ2-1	TRBD2	once	TGTGCCAGCAGCCCACCACTAGCGGGAGAAGATAATGAGCAGTTCTTC	CASSPPLAGEDNEQFF
TRBV7-2	TRBJ2-1	TRBD1	once	TGTGCCAGCAGCCCCGTCGGGACAGCTTTTAATGAGCAGTTCTTC	CASSPVGTAFNEQFF
TRBV7-3	TRBJ2-7	-	-	TGTGCCAGCAGCTTTCCATACGAGCAGTACTTC	CASSFPYEQYF
TRBV5-1	TRBJ2-1	-	-	TGCGCCAGCAATTGGGCCGCCCCAGGGACTGCATACAATGAGCAGTTCTTC	CASNWAAPGTAYNEQFF
TRBV4-1	TRBJ1-1	-	-	TGCGCCAGCAGCCAGAAGCTGGGGATGGACACTGAAGCTTTCTTT	CASSQKLGMDTEAFF
TRBV5-1	TRBJ2-1	TRBD2	-	TGCGCCAGTAACCTAGCGGGAGAGCCCTACAATGAGCAGTTCTTC	CASNLAGEPYNEQFF
TRBV5-4	TRBJ1-4	-	-	TGTGCCAGCAGCTTGTCAAGGGACACCCTTAATGAAAAACTGTTTTTT	CASSLSRDTLNEKLFF
TRBV19	TRBJ2-2	-	-	TGTGCCAGTAGTATTCTAGGGAACACCGGGGAGCTGTTTTTT	CASSILGNTGELFF
TRBV9	TRBJ1-1	-	-	TGTGCCAGCAGCTCCAGACAGTACACTGAAGCTTTCTTT	CASSSRQYTEAFF
TRBV4-1	TRBJ2-3	-	-	TGCGCCAGCAGCCAATGGGTTCCCGATACGCAGTATTTT	CASSQWVPDTQYF
TRBV4-2	TRBJ2-7	-	-	TGTGCCAGCAGCCCCACAGCCCACCAAATAACTCGGTACGAGCAGTACTTC	CASSPTAHQITRYEQYF